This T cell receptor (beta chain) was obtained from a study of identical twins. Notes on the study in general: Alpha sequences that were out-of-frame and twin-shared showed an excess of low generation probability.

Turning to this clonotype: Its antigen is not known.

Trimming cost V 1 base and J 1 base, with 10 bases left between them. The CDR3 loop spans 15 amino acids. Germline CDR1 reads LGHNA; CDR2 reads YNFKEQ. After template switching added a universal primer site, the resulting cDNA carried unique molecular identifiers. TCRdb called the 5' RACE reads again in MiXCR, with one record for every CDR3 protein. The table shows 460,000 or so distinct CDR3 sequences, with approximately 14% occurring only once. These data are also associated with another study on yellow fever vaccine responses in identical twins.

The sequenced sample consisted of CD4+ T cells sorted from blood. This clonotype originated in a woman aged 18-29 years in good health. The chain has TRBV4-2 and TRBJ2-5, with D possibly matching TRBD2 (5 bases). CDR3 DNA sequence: TGTGCCAGCAGCCAAGTGGAGAGCGGCCAAGAGACCCAGTACTTC. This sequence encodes CASSQVESGQETQYF.